The clone carrying this TCR beta chain was recorded many times. Its antigen is still unknown. The read gets to within 3 residues of the CDR3 end, and the germline J gene fills in the rest. This entry is derived from a study of T cell clonality in common variable immunodeficiency. CDR3 size: 12 residues. CDR1 and CDR2 (germline): MRHNA, SNTAGT. V was clipped by 5 bases and J by 6 bases, with 10 bases between them. Study-level points and caveats: CVID patient heterogeneity limited repertoire-clinical complication correlations. Compared with controls, CVID subjects had fewer shared TCRbeta clones.

The data were produced by immunoSEQ multiplex PCR, yet TCRdb's version contains in-frame clones alone and is incomplete. Listed for the sample are roughly 58,000 clones, none seen a single time. The sequenced material came from peripheral blood mononuclear cells. This sequence joins TRBV6-4 and TRBJ1-1; perhaps TRBD1 as D (5 bases). The TCR comes from a person between 18 and 69 years old in good health. The DNA read from the CDR3 is TGTGCCAGCAGTTTTAAAGGGGCTGAA. Its translation: CASSFKGAE. The CDR3 reads in full as CASSFKGAEAFF.